This T cell receptor (beta chain) came from a study of shared clonotypes between healthy human individuals. The study's findings and limits: Generation probabilities were higher for clonotypes shared across all four sorted-subset donors than for unshared ones. Blood was the sole source, and tissue repertoires probably differ.

In germline, CDR1 is LNHDA, CDR2 SQIVND (reference sequence). The V and J ends lost 3 bases and 1 base respectively, with 9 bases between them. CDR3 size: 14 residues. The repertoire was sequenced with immunoSEQ multiplex PCR; TCRdb's copy has only in-frame clones and lacks some. This sample has 1.5 million to 1.9 million clones, with around 98% found just once. Details on this clone: What it binds is not known.

The source material was naive CD4+ T cells sorted from blood. Noted subset: CD45RA+ positively selected. This clonotype originated in a man aged 25-40 years in good health. The chain carries TRBV19 and TRBJ1-1; weak D call: TRBD1 (5 bases). CDR3 sequence: CASSMGGWNTEAFF. Here the CDR3 DNA reads TGTGCCAGTAGTATGGGGGGATGGAACACTGAAGCTTTCTTT.